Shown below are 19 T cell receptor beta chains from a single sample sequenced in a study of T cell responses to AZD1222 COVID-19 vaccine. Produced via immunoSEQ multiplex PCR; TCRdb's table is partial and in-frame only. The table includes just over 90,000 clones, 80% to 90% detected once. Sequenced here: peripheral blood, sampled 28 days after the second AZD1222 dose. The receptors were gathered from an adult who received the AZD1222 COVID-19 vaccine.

CDR3 DNA: TGTGCCAGCAGTCCCGTTTGGCGGGGAGGAAACAATGAGCAGTTCTTC. Translation gives CASSPVWRGGNNEQFF. The chain employs TRBV6-2 or TRBV6-3 and TRBJ2-1, with D possibly TRBD2 on 6 matching bases. In germline, CDR1 is MNHEY, CDR2 SVGEGT. Trimming pared 5 bases from V and 5 bases from J, leaving 19 bases between. The CDR3 consists of 16 residues.

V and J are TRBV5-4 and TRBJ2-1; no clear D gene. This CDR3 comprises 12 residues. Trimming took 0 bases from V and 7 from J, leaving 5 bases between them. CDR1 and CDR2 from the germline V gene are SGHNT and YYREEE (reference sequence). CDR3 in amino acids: CASSLDENEQFF. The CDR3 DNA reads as TGTGCCAGCAGCTTGGACGAGAATGAGCAGTTCTTC.

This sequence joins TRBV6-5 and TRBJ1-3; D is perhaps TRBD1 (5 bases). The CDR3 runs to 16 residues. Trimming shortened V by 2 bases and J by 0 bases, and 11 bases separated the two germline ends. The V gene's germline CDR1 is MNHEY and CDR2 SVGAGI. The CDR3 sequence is CASSYLGQSSGNTIYF. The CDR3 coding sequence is TGTGCCAGCAGTTACCTGGGGCAGAGCTCTGGAAACACCATATATTTT.

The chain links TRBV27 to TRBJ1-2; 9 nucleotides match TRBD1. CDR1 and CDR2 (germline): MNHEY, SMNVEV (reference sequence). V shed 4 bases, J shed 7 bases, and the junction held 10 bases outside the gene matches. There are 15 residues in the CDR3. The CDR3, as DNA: TGTGCCAGCAGTTCATCCGGGACAGGGAAAATTGGCTACACCTTC. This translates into CASSSSGTGKIGYTF.

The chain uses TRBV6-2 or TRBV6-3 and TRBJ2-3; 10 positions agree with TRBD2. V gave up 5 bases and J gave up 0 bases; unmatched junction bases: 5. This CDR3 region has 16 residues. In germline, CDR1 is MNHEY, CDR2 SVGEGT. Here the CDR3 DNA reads TGTGCCAGCAGTCTCGAGACTAGCGGGAGCACAGATACGCAGTATTTT. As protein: CASSLETSGSTDTQYF.

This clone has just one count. CDR3 protein: CASRTSGRLSGETQYF. Here the CDR3 DNA reads TGCGCCAGCAGAACCAGCGGGAGGTTGTCGGGAGAGACCCAGTACTTC. This chain joins TRBV5-1 and TRBJ2-5; 9 bases line up with TRBD2. Trimming at V came to 5 bases and at J to 4 bases, leaving 12 bases not matched to a gene. This CDR3 region has 16 residues. Germline assignment: CDR1 SGHRS and CDR2 YFSETQ. The full variable domain, rest sourced from reference TRBV5-1 and TRBJ2-5, is KAGVTQTPRYLIKTRGQQVTLSCSPISGHRSVSWYQQTPGQGLQFLFEYFSETQRNKGNFPGRFSGRQFSNSRSEMNVSTLELGDSALYLCASRTSGRLSGETQYFGPGTRLLVL.

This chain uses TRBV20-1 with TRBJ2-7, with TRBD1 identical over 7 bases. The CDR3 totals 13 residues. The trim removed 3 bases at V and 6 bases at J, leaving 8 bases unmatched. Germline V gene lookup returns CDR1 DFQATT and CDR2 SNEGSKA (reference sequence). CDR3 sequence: CSASHRGGFEQYF. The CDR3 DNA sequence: TGCAGTGCTAGTCACAGGGGTGGTTTCGAGCAGTACTTC.

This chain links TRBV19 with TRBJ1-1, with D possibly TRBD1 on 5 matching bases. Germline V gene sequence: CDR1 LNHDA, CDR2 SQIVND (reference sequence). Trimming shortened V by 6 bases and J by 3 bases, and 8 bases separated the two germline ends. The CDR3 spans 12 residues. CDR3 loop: CASRWGDTEAFF. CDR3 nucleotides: TGTGCCAGTAGATGGGGGGACACTGAAGCTTTCTTT.

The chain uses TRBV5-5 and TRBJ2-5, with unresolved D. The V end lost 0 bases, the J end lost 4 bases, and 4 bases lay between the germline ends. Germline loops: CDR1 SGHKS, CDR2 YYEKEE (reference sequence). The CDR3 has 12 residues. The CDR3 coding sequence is TGTGCCAGCAGCTTGGACGGAGAGACCCAGTACTTC. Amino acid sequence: CASSLDGETQYF.

CDR3 nucleotides: TGTGCCAGCAGCTTAAGCGGAGGGGCTGGAAACACCATATATTTT. Protein sequence: CASSLSGGAGNTIYF. The rearrangement joins TRBV7-2 to TRBJ1-3, with D tentatively TRBD1 (5 bases). The CDR3 is 15 amino acids. Germline lookup yields CDR1 SGHTA and CDR2 FQGNSA. V lost 2 bases, J lost 2 bases, and 10 bases lay in between.

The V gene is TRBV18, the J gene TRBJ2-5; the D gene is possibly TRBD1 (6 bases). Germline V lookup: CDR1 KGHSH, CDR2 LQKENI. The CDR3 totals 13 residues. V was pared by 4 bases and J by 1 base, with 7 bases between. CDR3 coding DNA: TGTGCCAGCTCACGGACAGCCCAAGAGACCCAGTACTTC. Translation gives CASSRTAQETQYF.

CDR3 in amino acids: CATSSDDLGSNEKLFF. CDR3 in DNA: TGTGCCACCAGCAGCGATGACCTTGGGTCTAATGAAAAACTGTTTTTT. V is TRBV15 and J is TRBJ1-4, with D hard to call. V dropped 3 bases and J dropped 3 bases, with 14 bases sitting between them. This CDR3 has 16 amino acids. From germline, CDR1 is LNHNV and CDR2 YYDKDF (reference sequence).

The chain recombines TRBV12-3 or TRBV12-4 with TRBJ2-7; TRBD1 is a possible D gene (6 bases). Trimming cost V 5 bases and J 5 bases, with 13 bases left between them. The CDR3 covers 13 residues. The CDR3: CASSAQQGDEQYF. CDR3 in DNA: TGTGCCAGCAGTGCGCAACAGGGCGACGAGCAGTACTTC.

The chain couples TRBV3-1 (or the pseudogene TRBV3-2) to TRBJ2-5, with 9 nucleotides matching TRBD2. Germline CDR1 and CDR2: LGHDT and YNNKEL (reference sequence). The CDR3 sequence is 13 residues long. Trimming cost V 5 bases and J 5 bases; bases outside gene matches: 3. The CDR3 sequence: CASSGTSKETQYF. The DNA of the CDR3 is TGTGCCAGCAGCGGGACTAGCAAGGAGACCCAGTACTTC.

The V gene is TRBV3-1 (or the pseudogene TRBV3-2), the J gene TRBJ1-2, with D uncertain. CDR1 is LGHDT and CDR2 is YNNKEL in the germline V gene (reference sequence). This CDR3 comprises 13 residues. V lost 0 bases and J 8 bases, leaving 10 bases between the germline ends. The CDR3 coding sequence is TGTGCCAGCAGCCAAGAGGGCGGGCAAGGCTACACCTTC. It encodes CASSQEGGQGYTF.

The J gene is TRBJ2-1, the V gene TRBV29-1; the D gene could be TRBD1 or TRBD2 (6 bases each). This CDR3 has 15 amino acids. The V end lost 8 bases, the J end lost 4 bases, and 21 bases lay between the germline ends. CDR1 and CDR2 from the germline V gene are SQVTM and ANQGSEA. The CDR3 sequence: CSSSEGGREYNEQFF. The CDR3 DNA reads TGCAGCTCCTCGGAGGGGGGCAGGGAATACAATGAGCAGTTCTTC.

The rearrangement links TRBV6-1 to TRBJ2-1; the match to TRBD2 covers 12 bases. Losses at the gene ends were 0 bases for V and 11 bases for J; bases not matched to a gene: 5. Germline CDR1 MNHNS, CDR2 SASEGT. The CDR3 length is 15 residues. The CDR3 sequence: CASSEAWLAGGQQFF. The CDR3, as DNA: TGTGCCAGCAGTGAAGCCTGGCTAGCGGGGGGGCAGCAGTTCTTC.

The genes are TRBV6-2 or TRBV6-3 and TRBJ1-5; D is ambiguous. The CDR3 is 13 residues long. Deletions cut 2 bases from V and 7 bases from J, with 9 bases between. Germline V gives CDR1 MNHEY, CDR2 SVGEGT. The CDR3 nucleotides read TGTGCCAGCAGTTACGTGTACACCCAGCCCCAGCATTTT. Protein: CASSYVYTQPQHF.

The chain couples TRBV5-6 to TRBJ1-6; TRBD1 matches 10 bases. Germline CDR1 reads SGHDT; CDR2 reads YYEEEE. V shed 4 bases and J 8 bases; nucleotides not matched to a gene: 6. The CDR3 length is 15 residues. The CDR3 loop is CASSRRDRGYSPLHF. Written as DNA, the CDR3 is TGTGCCAGCAGCCGCCGGGACAGGGGTTATTCACCCCTCCACTTT.